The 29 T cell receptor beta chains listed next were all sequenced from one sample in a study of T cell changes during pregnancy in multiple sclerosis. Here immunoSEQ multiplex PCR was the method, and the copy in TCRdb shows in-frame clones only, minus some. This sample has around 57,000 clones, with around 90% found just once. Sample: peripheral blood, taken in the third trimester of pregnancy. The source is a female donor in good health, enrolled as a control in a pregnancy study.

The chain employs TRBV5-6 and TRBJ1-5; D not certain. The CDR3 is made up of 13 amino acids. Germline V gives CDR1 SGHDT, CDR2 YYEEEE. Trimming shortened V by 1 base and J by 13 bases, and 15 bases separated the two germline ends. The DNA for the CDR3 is TGTGCCAGCAGCTTGAAAGGAGACCGGTATCAGCATTTT. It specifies CASSLKGDRYQHF.

CDR3 coding DNA: TGCGCCAGCAGCGACCGGGACAGGGACGACGAGCAGTACTTC. Translated, it gives CASSDRDRDDEQYF. The V call is TRBV4-1, the J call TRBJ2-7; 9 bases fit TRBD1. The CDR3 loop spans 14 amino acids. The V gene end was trimmed by 5 bases and the J gene end by 5 bases; junction bases not matched to a gene: 7. Germline-derived CDR1 and CDR2 are MGHRA and YSYEKL.

The CDR3 region is CAISEAGEQETQYF. CDR3 DNA: TGTGCCATCAGTGAAGCGGGGGAGCAAGAGACCCAGTACTTC. The rearrangement uses TRBV10-3 and TRBJ2-5; 8 positions agree with TRBD2. There are 14 residues in the CDR3. Germline CDR1 and CDR2: ENHRY and SYGVKD. Trimming took 3 bases from V and 2 from J; bases not matched to a gene: 2.

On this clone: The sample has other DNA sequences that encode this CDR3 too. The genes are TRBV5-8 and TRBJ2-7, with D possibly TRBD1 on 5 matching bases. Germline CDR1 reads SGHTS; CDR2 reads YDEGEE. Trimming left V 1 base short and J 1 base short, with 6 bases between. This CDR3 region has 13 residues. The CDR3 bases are TGTGCCAGCAGCTTGCAGGGATCCTACGAGCAGTACTTC. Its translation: CASSLQGSYEQYF.

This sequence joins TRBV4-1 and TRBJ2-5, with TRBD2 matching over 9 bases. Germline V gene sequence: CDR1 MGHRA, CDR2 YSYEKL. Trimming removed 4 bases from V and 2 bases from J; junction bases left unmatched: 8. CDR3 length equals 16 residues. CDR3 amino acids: CASSRIAGVAQETQYF. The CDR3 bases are TGCGCCAGCAGCCGAATAGCGGGAGTGGCTCAAGAGACCCAGTACTTC.

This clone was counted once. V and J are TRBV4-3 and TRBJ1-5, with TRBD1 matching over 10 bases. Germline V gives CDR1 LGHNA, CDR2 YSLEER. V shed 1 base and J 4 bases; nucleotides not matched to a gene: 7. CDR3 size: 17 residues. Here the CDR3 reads CASSQGTGGERNQPQHF. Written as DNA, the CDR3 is TGCGCCAGCAGCCAAGGGACAGGGGGAGAGAGAAATCAGCCCCAGCATTTT.

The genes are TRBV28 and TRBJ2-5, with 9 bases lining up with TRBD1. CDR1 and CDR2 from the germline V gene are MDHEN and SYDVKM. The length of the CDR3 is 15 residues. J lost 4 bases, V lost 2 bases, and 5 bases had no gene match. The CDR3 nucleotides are TGTGCCAGCAGTTTACCGCTACAGGGGGCAGAGACCCAGTACTTC. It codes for CASSLPLQGAETQYF. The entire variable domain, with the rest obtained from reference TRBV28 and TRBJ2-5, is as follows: DVKVTQSSRYLVKRTGEKVFLECVQDMDHENMFWYRQDPGLGLRLIYFSYDVKMKEKGDIPEGYSVSREKKERFSLILESASTNQTSMYLCASSLPLQGAETQYFGPGTRLLVL.

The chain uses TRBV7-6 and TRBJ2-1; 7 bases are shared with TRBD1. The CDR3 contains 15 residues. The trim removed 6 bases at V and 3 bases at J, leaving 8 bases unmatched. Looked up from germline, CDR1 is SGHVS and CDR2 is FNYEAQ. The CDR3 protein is CASSLGTDLYNEQFF. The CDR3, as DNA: TGTGCCAGCAGTTTGGGGACAGACCTCTACAATGAGCAGTTCTTC.

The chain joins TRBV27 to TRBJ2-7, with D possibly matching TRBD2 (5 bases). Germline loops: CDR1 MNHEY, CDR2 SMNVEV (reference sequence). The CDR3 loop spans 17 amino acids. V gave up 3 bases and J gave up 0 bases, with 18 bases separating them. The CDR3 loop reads CASSFLGSTGSSYEQYF. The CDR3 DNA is TGTGCCAGCAGTTTCTTGGGGTCGACGGGGAGCTCCTACGAGCAGTACTTC.

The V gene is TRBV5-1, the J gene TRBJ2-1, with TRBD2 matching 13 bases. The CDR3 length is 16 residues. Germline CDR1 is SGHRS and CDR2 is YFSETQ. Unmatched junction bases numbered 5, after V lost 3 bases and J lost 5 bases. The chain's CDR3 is CASSYGTSGKHNEQFF. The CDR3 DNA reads TGCGCCAGCAGCTACGGGACTAGCGGGAAACACAATGAGCAGTTCTTC.

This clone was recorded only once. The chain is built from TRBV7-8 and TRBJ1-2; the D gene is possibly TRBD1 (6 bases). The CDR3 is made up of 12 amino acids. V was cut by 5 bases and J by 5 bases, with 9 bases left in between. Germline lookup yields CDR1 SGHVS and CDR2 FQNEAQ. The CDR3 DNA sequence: TGTGCCAGCAGCGCAGGACAGTATGGCTACACCTTC. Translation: CASSAGQYGYTF.

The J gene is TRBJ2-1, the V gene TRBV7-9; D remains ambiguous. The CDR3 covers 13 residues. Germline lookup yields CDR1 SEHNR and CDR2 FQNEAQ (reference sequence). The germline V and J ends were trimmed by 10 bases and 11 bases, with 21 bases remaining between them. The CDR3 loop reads CANHRGSDGKQFF. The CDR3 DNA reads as TGTGCCAACCACCGAGGATCAGACGGCAAGCAGTTCTTC.

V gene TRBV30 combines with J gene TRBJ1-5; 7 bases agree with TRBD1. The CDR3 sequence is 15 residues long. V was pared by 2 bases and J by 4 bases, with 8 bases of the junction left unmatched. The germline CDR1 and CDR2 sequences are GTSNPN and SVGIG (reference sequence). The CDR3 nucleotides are TGTGCCTGGAGTAAGGCGCTGGACAGGAATCAGCCCCAGCATTTT. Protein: CAWSKALDRNQPQHF.

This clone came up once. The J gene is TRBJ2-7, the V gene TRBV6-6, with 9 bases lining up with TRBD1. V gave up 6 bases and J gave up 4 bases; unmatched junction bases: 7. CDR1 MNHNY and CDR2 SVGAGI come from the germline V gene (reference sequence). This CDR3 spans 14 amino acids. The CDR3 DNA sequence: TGTGCCAGCAGCCCGACAGGGGGTACGTACGAGCAGTACTTC. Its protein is CASSPTGGTYEQYF.

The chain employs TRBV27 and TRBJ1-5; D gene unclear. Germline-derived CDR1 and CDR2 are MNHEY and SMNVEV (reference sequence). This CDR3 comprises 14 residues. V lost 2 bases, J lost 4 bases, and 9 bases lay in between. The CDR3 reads CASSLVTGNQPQHF. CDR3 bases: TGTGCCAGCAGTTTAGTCACCGGGAATCAGCCCCAGCATTTT.

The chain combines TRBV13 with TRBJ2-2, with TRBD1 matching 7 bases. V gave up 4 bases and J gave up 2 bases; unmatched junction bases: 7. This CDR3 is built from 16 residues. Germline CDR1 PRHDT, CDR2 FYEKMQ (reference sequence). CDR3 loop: CASSSGQVLNTGELFF. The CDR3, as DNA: TGTGCCAGCAGCTCCGGACAGGTTTTAAACACCGGGGAGCTGTTTTTT.

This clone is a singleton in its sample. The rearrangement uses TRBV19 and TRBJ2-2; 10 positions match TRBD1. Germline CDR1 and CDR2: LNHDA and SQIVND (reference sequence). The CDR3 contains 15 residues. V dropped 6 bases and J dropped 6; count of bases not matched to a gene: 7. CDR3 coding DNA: TGTGCCAGTAGACTGCCGGGACAGGGGTCCGGGGAGCTGTTTTTT. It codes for CASRLPGQGSGELFF.

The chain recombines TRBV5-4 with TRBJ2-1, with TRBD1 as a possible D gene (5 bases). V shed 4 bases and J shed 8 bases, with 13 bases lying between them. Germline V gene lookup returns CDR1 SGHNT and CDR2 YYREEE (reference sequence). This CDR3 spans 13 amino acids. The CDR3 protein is CASSPRVSHEQFF. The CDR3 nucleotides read TGTGCCAGCAGCCCCAGGGTCTCCCATGAGCAGTTCTTC.

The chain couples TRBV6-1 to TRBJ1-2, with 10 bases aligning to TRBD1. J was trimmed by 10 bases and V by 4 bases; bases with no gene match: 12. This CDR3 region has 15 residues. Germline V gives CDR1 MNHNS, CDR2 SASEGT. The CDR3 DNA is TGTGCCAGCAGTGCAACGACAGGGGGCGCCTCCCACTACACCTTC. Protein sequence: CASSATTGGASHYTF.

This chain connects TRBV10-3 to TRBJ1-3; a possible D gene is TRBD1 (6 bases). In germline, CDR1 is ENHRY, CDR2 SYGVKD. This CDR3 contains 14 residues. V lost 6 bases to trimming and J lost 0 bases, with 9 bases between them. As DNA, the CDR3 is TGTGCCATCAGGGACAGTATCTCTGGAAACACCATATATTTT. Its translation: CAIRDSISGNTIYF.

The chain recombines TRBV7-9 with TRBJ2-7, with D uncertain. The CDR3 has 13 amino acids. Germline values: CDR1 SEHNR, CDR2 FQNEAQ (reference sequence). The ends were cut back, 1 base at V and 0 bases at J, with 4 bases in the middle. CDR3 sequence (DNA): TGTGCCAGCAGCTTAGGGCCCTCCTACGAGCAGTACTTC. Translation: CASSLGPSYEQYF.

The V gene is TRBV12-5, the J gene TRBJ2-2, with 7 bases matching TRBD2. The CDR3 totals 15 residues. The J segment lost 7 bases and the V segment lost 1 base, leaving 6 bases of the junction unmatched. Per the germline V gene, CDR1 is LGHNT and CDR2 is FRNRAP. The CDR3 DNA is TGTGCTAGTGGTTTGGGCGGGAGTAGGAACGGGGAGCTGTTTTTT. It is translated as CASGLGGSRNGELFF.

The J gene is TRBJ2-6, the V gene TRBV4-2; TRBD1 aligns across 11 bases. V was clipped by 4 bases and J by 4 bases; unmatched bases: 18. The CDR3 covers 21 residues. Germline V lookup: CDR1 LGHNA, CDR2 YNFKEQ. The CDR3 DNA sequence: TGTGCCAGCAGCCCGTACTTTCTACCGGGACAGGGGGTTGCCGGGGCCAACGTCCTGACTTTC. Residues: CASSPYFLPGQGVAGANVLTF.

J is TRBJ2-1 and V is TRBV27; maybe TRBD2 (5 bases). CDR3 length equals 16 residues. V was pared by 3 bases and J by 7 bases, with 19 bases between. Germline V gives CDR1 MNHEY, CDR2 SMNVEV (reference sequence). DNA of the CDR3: TGTGCCAGCAGTTTGTCCTTGGGAGAAGTTTTAAATGAGCAGTTCTTC. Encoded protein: CASSLSLGEVLNEQFF.

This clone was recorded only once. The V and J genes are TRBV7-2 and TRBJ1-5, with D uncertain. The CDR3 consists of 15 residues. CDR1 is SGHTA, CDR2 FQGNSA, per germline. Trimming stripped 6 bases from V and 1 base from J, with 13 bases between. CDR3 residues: CASSGGVSSNQPQHF. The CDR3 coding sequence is TGTGCCAGCAGTGGCGGGGTTTCCAGCAATCAGCCCCAGCATTTT.

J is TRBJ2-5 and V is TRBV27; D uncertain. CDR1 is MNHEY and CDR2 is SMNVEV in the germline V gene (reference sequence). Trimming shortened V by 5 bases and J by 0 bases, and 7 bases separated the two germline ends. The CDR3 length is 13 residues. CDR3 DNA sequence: TGTGCCAGCAGTCCTCGGTACCAAGAGACCCAGTACTTC. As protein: CASSPRYQETQYF.

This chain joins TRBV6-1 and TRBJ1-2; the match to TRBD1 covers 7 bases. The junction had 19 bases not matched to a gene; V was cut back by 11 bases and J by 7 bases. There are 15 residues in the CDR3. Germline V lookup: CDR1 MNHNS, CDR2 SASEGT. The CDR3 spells CASNRGVSGGSGYTF. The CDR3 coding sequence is TGTGCCTCGAACAGGGGCGTCTCCGGAGGTAGTGGCTACACCTTC.

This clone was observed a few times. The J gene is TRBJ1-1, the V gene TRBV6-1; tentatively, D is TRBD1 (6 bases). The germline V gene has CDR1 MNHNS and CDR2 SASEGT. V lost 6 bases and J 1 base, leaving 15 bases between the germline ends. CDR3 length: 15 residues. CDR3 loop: CASSLTGKGNTEAFF. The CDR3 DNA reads TGTGCCAGCAGCCTCACAGGGAAAGGGAACACTGAAGCTTTCTTT.

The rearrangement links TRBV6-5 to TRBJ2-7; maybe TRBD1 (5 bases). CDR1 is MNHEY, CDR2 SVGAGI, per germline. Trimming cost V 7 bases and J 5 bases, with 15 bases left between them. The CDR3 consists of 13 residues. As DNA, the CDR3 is TGTGCCAGCACCCCTTCGTGGGGCGACGAGCAGTACTTC. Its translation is CASTPSWGDEQYF.